This is a list of T cell receptor beta chains from one sample in a study of cytomegalovirus exposure and HLA in healthy donors. The data were produced by immunoSEQ multiplex PCR, yet TCRdb's version contains in-frame clones alone and is incomplete. The sample lists some 220,000 clones; approximately 84% were seen once. Sequenced material: PBMCs. The receptors stem from a girl aged 2 to 10 in good health and CMV-seronegative. Both conserved end residues are part of each CDR3. Fields, in order: clone size, D gene, J gene, V gene, CDR3 DNA, CDR3 protein. The D gene is left open where the match is weak. Clone size appears in some rows only: once, few, many, or a class for an expanded clone.

clone_size: NA; d_call: NA; j_call: TRBJ2-2; v_call: TRBV5-1; cdr3_nt: TGCGCCAGCAGCTTGGCCGGTAGTTCGGGGGGCAACACCGGGGAGCTGTTTTTT; cdr3_aa: CASSLAGSSGGNTGELFF
clone_size: NA; d_call: TRBD1; j_call: TRBJ1-2; v_call: TRBV30; cdr3_nt: TGTGCCTGGAATACCGAAATAGGGACAGTCTACGGCTACACCTTC; cdr3_aa: CAWNTEIGTVYGYTF
clone_size: NA; d_call: NA; j_call: TRBJ1-2; v_call: TRBV30; cdr3_nt: TGTGCCTGGAGGCAGGGTAATGGTTATGGCTACACCTTC; cdr3_aa: CAWRQGNGYGYTF
clone_size: NA; d_call: TRBD1; j_call: TRBJ2-3; v_call: TRBV4-2; cdr3_nt: TGTGCCAGCAGCCGACTACCGCAAGGGGGCGCTTTGACAGATACGCAGTATTTT; cdr3_aa: CASSRLPQGGALTDTQYF
clone_size: NA; d_call: NA; j_call: TRBJ2-7; v_call: TRBV18; cdr3_nt: TGTGCCAGCTCACCAGGGGCGGGGTCCTCCTACGAGCAGTACTTC; cdr3_aa: CASSPGAGSSYEQYF
clone_size: NA; d_call: NA; j_call: TRBJ2-1; v_call: TRBV2; cdr3_nt: TGTGCCAGCAGTGGAGAAAGGGGCAATGAGCAGTTCTTC; cdr3_aa: CASSGERGNEQFF
clone_size: once; d_call: TRBD2; j_call: TRBJ2-5; v_call: TRBV15; cdr3_nt: TGTGCCACCCAACCCGGGACTAGCGGGTTGATGGGAGAGACCCAGTACTTC; cdr3_aa: CATQPGTSGLMGETQYF
clone_size: few; d_call: NA; j_call: TRBJ1-5; v_call: TRBV6-1; cdr3_nt: TGTGCCAGCAGTCGTACAGGGTATAGCAATCAGCCCCAGCATTTT; cdr3_aa: CASSRTGYSNQPQHF
clone_size: NA; d_call: TRBD2; j_call: TRBJ2-7; v_call: TRBV7-2; cdr3_nt: TGTGCCAGCAGCAGGGGGACTAGCGGGTGGAGCTCCTACGAGCAGTACTTC; cdr3_aa: CASSRGTSGWSSYEQYF
clone_size: NA; d_call: NA; j_call: TRBJ1-6; v_call: TRBV5-1; cdr3_nt: TGCGCCAGCAAGGGGTTGGATTCACCCCTCCACTTT; cdr3_aa: CASKGLDSPLHF
clone_size: NA; d_call: TRBD2; j_call: TRBJ2-5; v_call: TRBV5-1; cdr3_nt: TGCGCCAGCAGCGGTGGACTAGCGGGGGAAGAGACCCAGTACTTC; cdr3_aa: CASSGGLAGEETQYF
clone_size: NA; d_call: NA; j_call: TRBJ2-7; v_call: TRBV6-1; cdr3_nt: TGTGCCAGCAGTGATGCGCTGTTCTACGAGCAGTACTTC; cdr3_aa: CASSDALFYEQYF
clone_size: NA; d_call: TRBD2; j_call: TRBJ2-3; v_call: TRBV20-1; cdr3_nt: TGCAGTGCCCGCGGGAGCGTGCAGTATTTT; cdr3_aa: CSARGSVQYF
clone_size: once; d_call: TRBD1; j_call: TRBJ1-1; v_call: TRBV29-1; cdr3_nt: TGCAGCGTTTACAGGGGTCCCACTGAAGCTTTCTTT; cdr3_aa: CSVYRGPTEAFF
clone_size: NA; d_call: TRBD1; j_call: TRBJ1-1; v_call: TRBV18; cdr3_nt: TGTGCCAGCGGACAGGGGGTGGGGAACGCTGAAGCTTTCTTT; cdr3_aa: CASGQGVGNAEAFF
clone_size: NA; d_call: NA; j_call: TRBJ1-2; v_call: TRBV6-1; cdr3_nt: TGTGCCAGCAGTGAGCAGGCTAACTATGGCTACACCTTC; cdr3_aa: CASSEQANYGYTF
clone_size: NA; d_call: TRBD2; j_call: TRBJ2-5; v_call: TRBV5-1; cdr3_nt: TGCGCCAGCAGCTTGGTAGTGGGAGGGGAGACCCAGTACTTC; cdr3_aa: CASSLVVGGETQYF
clone_size: once; d_call: NA; j_call: TRBJ1-1; v_call: TRBV19; cdr3_nt: TGTGCCAGTAGTGCATCAGTGAACACTGAAGCTTTCTTT; cdr3_aa: CASSASVNTEAFF
clone_size: NA; d_call: NA; j_call: TRBJ1-1; v_call: TRBV6-6; cdr3_nt: TGTGCCAGCAGTTCCGGTGGCACTGAAGCTTTCTTT; cdr3_aa: CASSSGGTEAFF
clone_size: NA; d_call: NA; j_call: TRBJ1-2; v_call: TRBV7-9; cdr3_nt: TGTTCCAGCAGCCCTGAACAGGGCTACTATGGCTACACCTTC; cdr3_aa: CSSSPEQGYYGYTF
clone_size: once; d_call: NA; j_call: TRBJ1-1; v_call: TRBV6-1; cdr3_nt: TGTGCCAGCAGGATCCAGATGAACACTGAAGCTTTCTTT; cdr3_aa: CASRIQMNTEAFF
clone_size: NA; d_call: NA; j_call: TRBJ1-3; v_call: TRBV2; cdr3_nt: TGTGCCAGCGTTGGGGGGTCACATTCACCCCTCCGCAAGTCTGGAAACACCATATATTTT; cdr3_aa: CASVGGSHSPLRKSGNTIYF
clone_size: NA; d_call: TRBD2; j_call: TRBJ2-2; v_call: TRBV7-3; cdr3_nt: TGTGCCAGCAGCTTAGGACTAGCCGCCGGGGAGCTGTTTTTT; cdr3_aa: CASSLGLAAGELFF
clone_size: NA; d_call: TRBD2; j_call: TRBJ2-7; v_call: TRBV6-1; cdr3_nt: TGTGCCAGCAGTGTAACCGGGACTAACTCCTACGAGCAGTACTTC; cdr3_aa: CASSVTGTNSYEQYF
clone_size: NA; d_call: NA; j_call: TRBJ2-6; v_call: TRBV6-5; cdr3_nt: TGTGCCAGCAGAATAGGAGGGGACGGGGCCAACGTCCTGACTTTC; cdr3_aa: CASRIGGDGANVLTF
clone_size: NA; d_call: TRBD1; j_call: TRBJ1-4; v_call: TRBV6-1; cdr3_nt: TGTGCCAGCGTCTGGGACAGGGGAGGTGAAAAACTGTTTTTT; cdr3_aa: CASVWDRGGEKLFF
clone_size: NA; d_call: NA; j_call: TRBJ2-5; v_call: TRBV9; cdr3_nt: TGTGCCAGCAGCCGAACCCCACAGGAGACCCAGTACTTC; cdr3_aa: CASSRTPQETQYF
clone_size: NA; d_call: NA; j_call: TRBJ2-7; v_call: TRBV5-1; cdr3_nt: TGCGCCAGCAGCGGCTCCCGGGGGGCGGCGGGCGAGCAGTACTTC; cdr3_aa: CASSGSRGAAGEQYF
clone_size: once; d_call: TRBD2; j_call: TRBJ2-3; v_call: TRBV4-1; cdr3_nt: TGCGCCAGATCAGGGACTAGCGCAGATACGCAGTATTTT; cdr3_aa: CARSGTSADTQYF
clone_size: NA; d_call: NA; j_call: TRBJ1-5; v_call: TRBV4-1; cdr3_nt: TGCGCCAGCAGCCAAGTAGGGATTGGGGGCGATCAGCCCCAGCATTTT; cdr3_aa: CASSQVGIGGDQPQHF
clone_size: few; d_call: TRBD2; j_call: TRBJ2-7; v_call: TRBV6-5; cdr3_nt: TGTGCCAGCAGGACTAGCGGGCACTCCTACGAGCAGTACTTC; cdr3_aa: CASRTSGHSYEQYF
clone_size: once; d_call: TRBD1; j_call: TRBJ1-5; v_call: TRBV27; cdr3_nt: TGTGCCAGCAGTTTCAGGGGGCGCACGGAGCCCCAGCATTTT; cdr3_aa: CASSFRGRTEPQHF
clone_size: NA; d_call: NA; j_call: TRBJ1-1; v_call: TRBV2; cdr3_nt: TGTGCCAGCTCACAGGGAGAGACTGAAGCTTTCTTT; cdr3_aa: CASSQGETEAFF
clone_size: NA; d_call: TRBD1; j_call: TRBJ1-1; v_call: TRBV5-1; cdr3_nt: TGCGCCAGCAGCTTGGGGGGACAGGGGCCGAACACTGAAGCTTTCTTT; cdr3_aa: CASSLGGQGPNTEAFF
clone_size: NA; d_call: TRBD2; j_call: TRBJ2-1; v_call: TRBV7-2; cdr3_nt: TGTGCCAGCAGCTTAGATCCTCTGGGAGGGGAGCAGTTCTTC; cdr3_aa: CASSLDPLGGEQFF
clone_size: NA; d_call: TRBD1; j_call: TRBJ1-2; v_call: TRBV6-1; cdr3_nt: TGTGCCAGCAGTGAAGGGGACAGGGTTGGCTATGGCTACACCTTC; cdr3_aa: CASSEGDRVGYGYTF
clone_size: few; d_call: TRBD1; j_call: TRBJ1-2; v_call: TRBV30; cdr3_nt: TGTGCCTGGAGTTTTACAGGGGATGATGGCTACACCTTC; cdr3_aa: CAWSFTGDDGYTF
clone_size: NA; d_call: NA; j_call: TRBJ2-1; v_call: TRBV5-1; cdr3_nt: TGCGCCAGCAGCGTAGAATTGACTATGCTCTACAATGAGCAGTTCTTC; cdr3_aa: CASSVELTMLYNEQFF
clone_size: NA; d_call: NA; j_call: TRBJ1-1; v_call: TRBV6-4; cdr3_nt: TGTGCCAGCAGTGAGGAGGGGGGGAGCACTGAAGCTTTCTTT; cdr3_aa: CASSEEGGSTEAFF
clone_size: once; d_call: NA; j_call: TRBJ2-7; v_call: TRBV7-8; cdr3_nt: TGTGCCAGCAGCTTAGCGGGCCGGCTCTCCTACGAGCAGTACTTC; cdr3_aa: CASSLAGRLSYEQYF
clone_size: NA; d_call: TRBD2; j_call: TRBJ2-3; v_call: TRBV4-1; cdr3_nt: TGCGCCAGCAGCCTCCGACTAGCGGGAGGGACAGATACGCAGTATTTT; cdr3_aa: CASSLRLAGGTDTQYF
clone_size: NA; d_call: NA; j_call: TRBJ2-1; v_call: TRBV4-1; cdr3_nt: TGCGCCAGCAGCCCAACCTTAGCGGTTCCCTACAATGAGCAGTTCTTC; cdr3_aa: CASSPTLAVPYNEQFF
clone_size: NA; d_call: NA; j_call: TRBJ1-4; v_call: TRBV19; cdr3_nt: TGTGCCAGTAGTATAGGTCCGGGTGAAAAACTGTTTTTT; cdr3_aa: CASSIGPGEKLFF
clone_size: once; d_call: TRBD1; j_call: TRBJ1-1; v_call: TRBV29-1; cdr3_nt: TGCAGCGCAACCGGGACAGAGAACACTGAAGCTTTCTTT; cdr3_aa: CSATGTENTEAFF
clone_size: NA; d_call: NA; j_call: TRBJ2-7; v_call: TRBV7-5; cdr3_nt: TGTGCCAGAAGCCACTGGGACAGGGACTACGAGCAGTACTTC; cdr3_aa: CARSHWDRDYEQYF
clone_size: NA; d_call: TRBD1; j_call: TRBJ1-1; v_call: TRBV30; cdr3_nt: TGTGCCTGGAGCGGGGGACAGGGATTGTCTAAATTCGCTGAAGCTTTCTTT; cdr3_aa: CAWSGGQGLSKFAEAFF
clone_size: NA; d_call: NA; j_call: TRBJ1-2; v_call: TRBV14; cdr3_nt: TGTGCCAGCAGCCAAGGCGGCTATGGCTACACCTTC; cdr3_aa: CASSQGGYGYTF
clone_size: NA; d_call: TRBD2; j_call: TRBJ2-7; v_call: TRBV5-6; cdr3_nt: TGTGCCAGCAGCGCTCTGGGTGAAGCGGGAGTGGGGGAGCAGTACTTC; cdr3_aa: CASSALGEAGVGEQYF
clone_size: few; d_call: NA; j_call: TRBJ2-1; v_call: TRBV11-1; cdr3_nt: TGTGCCAGCAGGGTAGATGCGGGTTACAATGAGCAGTTCTTC; cdr3_aa: CASRVDAGYNEQFF